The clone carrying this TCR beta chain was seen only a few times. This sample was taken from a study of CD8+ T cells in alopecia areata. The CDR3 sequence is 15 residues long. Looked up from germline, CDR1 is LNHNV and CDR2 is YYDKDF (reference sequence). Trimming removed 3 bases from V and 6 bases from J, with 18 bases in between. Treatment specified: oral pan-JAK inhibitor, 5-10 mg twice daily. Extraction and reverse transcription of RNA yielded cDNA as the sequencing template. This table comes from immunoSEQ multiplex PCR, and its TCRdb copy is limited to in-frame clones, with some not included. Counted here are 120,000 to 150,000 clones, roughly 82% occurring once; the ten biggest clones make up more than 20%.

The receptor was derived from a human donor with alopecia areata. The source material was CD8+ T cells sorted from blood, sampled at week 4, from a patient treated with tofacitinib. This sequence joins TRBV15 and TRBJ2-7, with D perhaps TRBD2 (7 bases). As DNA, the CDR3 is TGTGCCACCAGCAGGTCGGGGGGCCTACCCCTCGAGCAGTACTTC. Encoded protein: CATSRSGGLPLEQYF.